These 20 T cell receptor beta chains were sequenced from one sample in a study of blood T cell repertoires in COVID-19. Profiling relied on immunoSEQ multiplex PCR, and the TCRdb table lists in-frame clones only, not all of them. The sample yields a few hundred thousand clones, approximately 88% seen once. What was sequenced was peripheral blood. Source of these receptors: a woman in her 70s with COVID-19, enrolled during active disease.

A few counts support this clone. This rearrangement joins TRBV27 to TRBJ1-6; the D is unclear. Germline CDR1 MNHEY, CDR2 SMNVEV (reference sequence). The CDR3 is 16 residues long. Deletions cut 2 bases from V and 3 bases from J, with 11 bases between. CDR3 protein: CASSLNRRGYNSPLHF. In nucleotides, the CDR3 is TGTGCCAGCAGTTTAAACCGACGGGGCTATAATTCACCCCTCCACTTT.

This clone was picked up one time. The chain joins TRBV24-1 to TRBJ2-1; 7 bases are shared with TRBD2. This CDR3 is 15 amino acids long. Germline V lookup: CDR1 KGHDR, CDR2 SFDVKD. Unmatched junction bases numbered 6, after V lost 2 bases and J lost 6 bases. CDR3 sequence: CATSDWGEGLNEQFF. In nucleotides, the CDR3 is TGTGCCACCAGTGATTGGGGGGAGGGCCTCAATGAGCAGTTCTTC.

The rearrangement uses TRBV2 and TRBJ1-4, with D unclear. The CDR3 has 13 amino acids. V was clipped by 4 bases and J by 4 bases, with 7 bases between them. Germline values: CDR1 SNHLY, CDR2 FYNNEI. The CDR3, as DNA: TGTGCCAGCAGTGGCGAGATTAATGAAAAACTGTTTTTT. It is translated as CASSGEINEKLFF.

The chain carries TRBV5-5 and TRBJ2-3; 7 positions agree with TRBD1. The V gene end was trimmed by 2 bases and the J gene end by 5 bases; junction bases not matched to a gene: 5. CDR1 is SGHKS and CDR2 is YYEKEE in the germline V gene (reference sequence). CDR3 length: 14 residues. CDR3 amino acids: CASSFRTGGDTQYF. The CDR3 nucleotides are TGTGCCAGCAGCTTCCGGACAGGTGGAGATACGCAGTATTTT.

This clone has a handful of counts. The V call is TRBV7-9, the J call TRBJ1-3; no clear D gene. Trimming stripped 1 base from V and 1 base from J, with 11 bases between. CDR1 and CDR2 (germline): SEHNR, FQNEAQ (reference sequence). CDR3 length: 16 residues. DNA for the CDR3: TGTGCCAGCAGCTTAGGAGGGCGTATTTCTGGAAACACCATATATTTT. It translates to CASSLGGRISGNTIYF.

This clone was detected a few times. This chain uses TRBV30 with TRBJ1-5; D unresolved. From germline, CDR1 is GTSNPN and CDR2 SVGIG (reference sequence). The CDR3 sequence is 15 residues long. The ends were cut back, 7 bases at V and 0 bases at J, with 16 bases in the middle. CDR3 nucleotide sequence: TGTGCCTTTGGAGGACGGAGTTATAGCAATCAGCCCCAGCATTTT. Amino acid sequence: CAFGGRSYSNQPQHF.

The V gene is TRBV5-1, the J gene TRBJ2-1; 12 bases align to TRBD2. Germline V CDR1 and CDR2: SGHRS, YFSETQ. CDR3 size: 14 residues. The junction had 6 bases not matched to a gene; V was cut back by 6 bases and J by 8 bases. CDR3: CASMRTSGMYEQFF. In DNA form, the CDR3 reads TGCGCCAGCATGAGGACTAGCGGGATGTATGAGCAGTTCTTC.

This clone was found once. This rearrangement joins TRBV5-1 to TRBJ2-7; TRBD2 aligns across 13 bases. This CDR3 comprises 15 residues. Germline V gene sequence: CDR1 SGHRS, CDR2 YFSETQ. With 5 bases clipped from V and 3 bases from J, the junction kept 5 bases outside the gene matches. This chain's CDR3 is CASRQGLAGIYEQYF. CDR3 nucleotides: TGCGCCAGCAGGCAGGGACTAGCGGGAATCTACGAGCAGTACTTC.

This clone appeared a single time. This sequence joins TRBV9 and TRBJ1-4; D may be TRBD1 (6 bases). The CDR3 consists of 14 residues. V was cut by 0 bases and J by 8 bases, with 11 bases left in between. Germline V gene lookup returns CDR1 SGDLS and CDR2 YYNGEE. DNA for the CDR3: TGTGCCAGCAGCGTAGTGGGGGCAGGGGAAAAACTGTTTTTT. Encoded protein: CASSVVGAGEKLFF.

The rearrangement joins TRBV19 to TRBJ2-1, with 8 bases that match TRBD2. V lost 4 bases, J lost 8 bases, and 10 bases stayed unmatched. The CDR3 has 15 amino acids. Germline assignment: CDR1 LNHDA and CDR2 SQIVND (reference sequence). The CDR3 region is CASSTYGTSRDEQFF. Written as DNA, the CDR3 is TGTGCCAGTAGTACTTACGGGACTAGTCGAGATGAGCAGTTCTTC.

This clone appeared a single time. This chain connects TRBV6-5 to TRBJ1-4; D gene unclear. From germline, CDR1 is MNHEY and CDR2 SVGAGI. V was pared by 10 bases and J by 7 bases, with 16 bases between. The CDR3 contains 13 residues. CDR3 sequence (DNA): TGTGCCACATCACGGGTCCGGAGTGAAAAACTGTTTTTT. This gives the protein CATSRVRSEKLFF.

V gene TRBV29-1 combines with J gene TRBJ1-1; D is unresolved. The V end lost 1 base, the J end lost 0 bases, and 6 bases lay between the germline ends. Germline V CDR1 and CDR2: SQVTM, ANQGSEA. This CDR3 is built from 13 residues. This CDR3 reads CSVEVGVNTEAFF. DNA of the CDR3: TGCAGCGTTGAAGTGGGAGTGAACACTGAAGCTTTCTTT.

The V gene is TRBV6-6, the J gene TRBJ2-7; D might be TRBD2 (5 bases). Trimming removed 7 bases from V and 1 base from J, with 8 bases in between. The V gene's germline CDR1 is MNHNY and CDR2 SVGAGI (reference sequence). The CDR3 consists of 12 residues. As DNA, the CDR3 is TGTGCCAGCAAAGCGGAGTCCTACGAGCAGTACTTC. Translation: CASKAESYEQYF.

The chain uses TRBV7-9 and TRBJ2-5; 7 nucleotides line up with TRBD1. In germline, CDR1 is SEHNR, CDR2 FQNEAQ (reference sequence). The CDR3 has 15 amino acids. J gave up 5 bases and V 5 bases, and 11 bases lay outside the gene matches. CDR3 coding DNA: TGTGCCAGCAGCCTTCCAGGGGGAACGGGGGAGACCCAGTACTTC. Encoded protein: CASSLPGGTGETQYF.

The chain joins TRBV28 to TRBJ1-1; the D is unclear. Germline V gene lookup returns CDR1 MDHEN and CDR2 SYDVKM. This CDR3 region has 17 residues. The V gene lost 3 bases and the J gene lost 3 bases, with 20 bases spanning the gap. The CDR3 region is CASSLMNWKGGHTEAFF. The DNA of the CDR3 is TGTGCCAGCAGTTTGATGAATTGGAAGGGAGGTCACACTGAAGCTTTCTTT.

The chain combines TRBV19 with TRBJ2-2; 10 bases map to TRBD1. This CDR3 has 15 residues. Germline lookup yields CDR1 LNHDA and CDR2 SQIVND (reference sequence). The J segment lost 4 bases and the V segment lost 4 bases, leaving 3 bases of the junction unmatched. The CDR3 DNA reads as TGTGCCAGTAGTACGGGACAGGGGCCCACCGGGGAGCTGTTTTTT. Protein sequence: CASSTGQGPTGELFF.

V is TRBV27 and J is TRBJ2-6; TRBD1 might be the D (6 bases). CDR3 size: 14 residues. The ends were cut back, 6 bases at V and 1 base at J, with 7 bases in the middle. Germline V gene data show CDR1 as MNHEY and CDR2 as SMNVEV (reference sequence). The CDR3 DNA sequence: TGTGCCAGCAGCCAGGGGTCTGGGGCCAACGTCCTGACTTTC. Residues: CASSQGSGANVLTF.

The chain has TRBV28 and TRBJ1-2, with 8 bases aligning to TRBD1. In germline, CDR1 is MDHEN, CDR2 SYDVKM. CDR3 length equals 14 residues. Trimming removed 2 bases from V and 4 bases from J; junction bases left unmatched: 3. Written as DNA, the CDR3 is TGTGCCAGCAGTTTAATTGGACAGGGCTATGGCTACACCTTC. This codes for CASSLIGQGYGYTF.

The CDR3 here is CASRPGQGYYGYTF. In DNA form, the CDR3 reads TGTGCCAGCAGGCCGGGACAGGGGTACTATGGCTACACCTTC. The J gene is TRBJ1-2, the V gene TRBV27; TRBD1 matches 10 bases. Unmatched junction bases numbered 4, after V lost 6 bases and J lost 3 bases. The CDR3 is made up of 14 amino acids. CDR1 is MNHEY and CDR2 is SMNVEV in the germline V gene (reference sequence).

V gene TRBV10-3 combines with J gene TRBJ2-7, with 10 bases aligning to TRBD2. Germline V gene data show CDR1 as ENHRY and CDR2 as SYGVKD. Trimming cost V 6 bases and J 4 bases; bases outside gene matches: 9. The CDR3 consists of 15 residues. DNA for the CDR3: TGTGCCATCAGACCCGATTCTAGCGGGAGTTACGAGCAGTACTTC. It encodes CAIRPDSSGSYEQYF.